This T cell receptor (beta chain) was observed in a study of human T cells and chemical hapten exposure. Stated time point: patch test 2, 6 weeks after DPC sensitization. Treatment given: therapeutic diphenylcyclopropenone sensitization with weekly scalp DPC. This CDR3 is built from 14 residues. Trimming shortened V by 4 bases and J by 7 bases, and 14 bases separated the two germline ends. Germline-derived CDR1 and CDR2 are LGHNT and FRNRAP. Individual cDNA molecules received unique molecular identifiers in the library. Using its own MiXCR run on the RACE reads, TCRdb lists one record per CDR3 protein. The table lists 65,000 to 95,000 distinct CDR3 sequences, about 6.3% of them singletons.

The chain is built from TRBV12-5 and TRBJ1-5; D remains ambiguous. The specimen comprised whole blood, sampled in connection with sensitization to the hapten diphenylcyclopropenone (DPC). The clonotype originates from a woman aged 30 to 39 with alopecia areata. Some clones in this sample may be carry-over from other donors' samples. CDR3 region: CASGSGSFGQPQHF. Here the CDR3 DNA reads TGTGCTAGTGGTTCCGGATCTTTCGGGCAGCCCCAGCATTTT.